This entry lists 5 T cell receptor beta chains sequenced from one sample in a study of T cell responses to AZD1222 COVID-19 vaccine. The repertoire was sequenced with immunoSEQ multiplex PCR; TCRdb's copy has only in-frame clones and lacks some. The table lists 95,000 to 110,000 clones, approximately 89% of them singletons. The sample in question was peripheral blood, obtained 28 days after the second dose of the MenACWY control vaccine. The receptors shown here come from an adult who received the MenACWY meningococcal vaccine as a control.

The rearrangement uses TRBV27 and TRBJ2-5; 7 bases match TRBD2. The V gene end was trimmed by 6 bases and the J gene end by 1 base; junction bases not matched to a gene: 8. Germline lookup yields CDR1 MNHEY and CDR2 SMNVEV (reference sequence). The CDR3 loop spans 15 amino acids. The chain's CDR3 is CASSFGLVGQETQYF. The CDR3 nucleotides read TGTGCCAGCAGCTTCGGACTAGTTGGCCAAGAGACCCAGTACTTC.

The chain links TRBV19 to TRBJ1-6, with D unresolved. This CDR3 has 14 residues. The V gene's germline CDR1 is LNHDA and CDR2 SQIVND (reference sequence). Trimming cost V 4 bases and J 4 bases, with 8 bases left between them. CDR3 sequence reads: CASSRTGYNSPLHF. The CDR3 DNA sequence: TGTGCCAGTAGTAGGACGGGGTATAATTCACCCCTCCACTTT.

Details on this clone: Other DNA sequences of this sample code for an identical CDR3. This rearrangement joins TRBV19 to TRBJ1-5, with a tentative D call TRBD1 (6 bases). The germline CDR1 and CDR2 sequences are LNHDA and SQIVND (reference sequence). Trimming cost V 3 bases and J 1 base, with 10 bases left between them. The length of the CDR3 is 15 residues. The CDR3 reads CASSIGGGSNQPQHF. The CDR3 nucleotides read TGTGCCAGTAGTATTGGAGGGGGAAGCAATCAGCCCCAGCATTTT.

This chain joins TRBV12-5 and TRBJ1-2; 10 positions match TRBD1. After removal of 2 bases from V and 4 bases from J, the junction contained 4 bases not matched to a gene. The CDR3 loop spans 15 amino acids. CDR1 and CDR2 from the germline V gene are LGHNT and FRNRAP. Here the CDR3 reads CASGLPGQGFYGYTF. CDR3 sequence (DNA): TGTGCTAGTGGTTTGCCGGGACAGGGGTTCTATGGCTACACCTTC.

A remark on this clone: One junction end disagrees with the germline gene, perhaps due to a read error. The chain couples TRBV6-4 to TRBJ1-2; D ambiguous. The CDR3 extends over 13 amino acids. Germline V gene sequence: CDR1 MRHNA, CDR2 SNTAGT. CDR3 amino acids: CASSEGTRVPTHF. CDR3 bases: TGTGCCAGCAGTGAGGGAACAAGGGTCCCTACTCACTTC.